This T cell receptor beta chain was captured by sequencing in a study of neurological immune-mediated disorders. This CDR3 region has 17 residues. The trim removed 5 bases at V and 0 bases at J, leaving 10 bases unmatched. The germline V gene has CDR1 GTSNPN and CDR2 SVGIG (reference sequence). Study findings and constraints: Patients with HTLV-1-associated myelopathy had the highest level of TCR clonal expansion, whereas patients with multiple sclerosis had the lowest level, falling beneath the level found in healthy controls.

This clonotype was found many times. Its antigen is unidentified. TCRdb used MiXCR to reprocess the 5' RACE reads, holding one entry per CDR3 protein. The sample lists about 79,000 distinct CDR3 sequences, 12% to 15% occurring once. The starting material, 2 million PBMCs stored at -80 C, gave rise to the unsorted libraries. Sequencing was carried out using PBMCs. The chain employs TRBV30 and TRBJ2-6, with TRBD1 matching over 7 bases. This sequence was found in a woman in her fifties or sixties in good health. CDR3: CAWEGDRVYSGANVLTF. CDR3 bases: TGTGCCTGGGAGGGGGACAGAGTTTACTCTGGGGCCAACGTCCTGACTTTC.